This T cell receptor (beta chain) was documented in a study of blood T cell repertoires in COVID-19. It was during active infection that Seattle patients were enrolled and then longitudinally followed. The CDR3 is made up of 17 amino acids. V was clipped by 5 bases and J by 3 bases; unmatched bases: 10. Germline CDR1 and CDR2: WNHNN and SYGVQD (reference sequence). This clone was seen a few times. The authors' processing: For nucleated cells, counts were estimated from reference gene primer amplification. Sequenced by immunoSEQ multiplex PCR; TCRdb stores in-frame clones only, minus some. D and trimming come from the DNA, and the V and J calls and clone size come from that table. The sample carries hundreds of thousands of clones, about 88% recorded once.

The TCR originated in a woman aged 70-85 years with COVID-19, enrolled during active disease. Sequenced material: peripheral blood. This chain uses TRBV10-1 with TRBJ2-2, with 9 bases that match TRBD1. The CDR3 loop reads CASSSAWGTGHTGELFF. For the CDR3, the DNA is TGCGCCAGCAGTTCGGCTTGGGGGACAGGGCACACCGGGGAGCTGTTTTTT.